Below, 14 T cell receptor beta chains from the same sample are listed, as sequenced in a study of cytomegalovirus exposure and HLA in healthy donors. The primer mix had 60 Vbeta and 13 Jbeta primers. The data were produced by immunoSEQ multiplex PCR, yet TCRdb's version contains in-frame clones alone and is incomplete. The table shows roughly 200,000 clones, with more than 65% occurring only once. Material: PBMCs. These receptors originate from a female donor in good health and CMV-seronegative.

The chain couples TRBV7-2 to TRBJ1-6, with a tentative D call TRBD1 (6 bases). Between the trimmed V and J ends, which lost 2 bases and 1 base, there was a span of 9 bases. This CDR3 has 16 residues. Germline values: CDR1 SGHTA, CDR2 FQGNSA. This CDR3 is CASSLYRASYNSPLHF. In DNA, the CDR3 is TGTGCCAGCAGCTTATACAGGGCGTCCTATAATTCACCCCTCCACTTT.

The chain uses TRBV7-9 and TRBJ2-1, with no clear D. V lost 3 bases and J 4 bases, leaving 4 bases between the germline ends. The CDR3 length is 12 residues. Germline loops: CDR1 SEHNR, CDR2 FQNEAQ (reference sequence). DNA of the CDR3: TGTGCCAGCAGCTTCGGGTACAATGAGCAGTTCTTC. Translating it yields CASSFGYNEQFF.

The chain combines TRBV30 with TRBJ2-1; the match to TRBD2 covers 12 bases. The CDR3 has 16 residues. V gave up 2 bases and J gave up 5 bases; unmatched junction bases: 7. CDR1 and CDR2 from the germline V gene are GTSNPN and SVGIG (reference sequence). CDR3 sequence: CAWSPKTSGSDNEQFF. DNA of the CDR3: TGTGCCTGGAGTCCAAAGACTAGCGGGAGCGACAATGAGCAGTTCTTC.

The chain links TRBV28 to TRBJ2-7; D may be TRBD1 (5 bases). The V gene lost 5 bases and the J gene lost 3 bases, with 8 bases spanning the gap. Germline CDR1 reads MDHEN; CDR2 reads SYDVKM. CDR3 length equals 12 residues. CDR3 DNA sequence: TGTGCCAGCAGTCAGGGCGGCTACGAGCAGTACTTC. Protein product: CASSQGGYEQYF.

This chain connects TRBV29-1 to TRBJ2-1; TRBD2 agrees at 9 bases. The V gene's germline CDR1 is SQVTM and CDR2 ANQGSEA. CDR3 length: 14 residues. V dropped 1 base and J dropped 12; count of bases not matched to a gene: 10. CDR3 sequence: CSVEGRTSELRQFF. In DNA form, the CDR3 reads TGCAGCGTTGAAGGAAGGACTAGCGAATTAAGGCAGTTCTTC.

The rearrangement uses TRBV9 and TRBJ1-3; 10 bases line up with TRBD1. Germline CDR1 and CDR2: SGDLS and YYNGEE. With 4 bases clipped from V and 4 bases from J, the junction kept 11 bases outside the gene matches. CDR3 length: 17 amino acids. The CDR3 region is CASSSSPTGGIGNTIYF. CDR3 bases: TGTGCCAGCAGCTCAAGCCCGACAGGGGGCATCGGAAACACCATATATTTT.

The chain carries TRBV7-9 and TRBJ2-2; TRBD2 agrees at 8 bases. Germline V gene data show CDR1 as SEHNR and CDR2 as FQNEAQ (reference sequence). Trimming cost V 6 bases and J 4 bases; bases outside gene matches: 16. The CDR3 runs to 18 residues. The CDR3 loop reads CASSSALAGTFSTGELFF. The CDR3 DNA is TGTGCCAGCAGTTCAGCCCTAGCGGGTACTTTTAGCACCGGGGAGCTGTTTTTT.

This chain uses TRBV18 with TRBJ2-3; the match to TRBD2 covers 8 bases. The germline V gene encodes CDR1 KGHSH and CDR2 LQKENI. This CDR3 has 16 residues. The J segment lost 1 base and the V segment lost 6 bases, leaving 9 bases of the junction unmatched. For the CDR3, the DNA is TGTGCCAGCTCGTCACCTTGGCGGGAGGGCACAGATACGCAGTATTTT. The encoded protein is CASSSPWREGTDTQYF.

This clone was picked up a small number of times. The rearrangement uses TRBV6-5 and TRBJ2-7; maybe TRBD1 (5 bases). The germline V gene encodes CDR1 MNHEY and CDR2 SVGAGI. Trimming took off 3 bases at V and 2 bases at J, with 11 bases between the two ends. The CDR3 is made up of 14 amino acids. CDR3 region: CASSYRVGAYEQYF. For the CDR3, the DNA is TGTGCCAGCAGTTATAGGGTAGGGGCCTACGAGCAGTACTTC.

This clone has just one count. V and J are TRBV27 and TRBJ2-7; D is unclear. V was clipped by 2 bases and J by 3 bases, with 8 bases between them. Germline CDR1 and CDR2: MNHEY and SMNVEV (reference sequence). This CDR3 contains 13 residues. The CDR3 is CASSLMNSYEQYF. In DNA, the CDR3 is TGTGCCAGCAGTTTAATGAACAGCTACGAGCAGTACTTC.

The chain couples TRBV7-9 to TRBJ2-7; D call uncertain. The ends were cut back, 5 bases at V and 6 bases at J, with 11 bases in the middle. The CDR3 contains 12 residues. The germline gives CDR1 SEHNR, CDR2 FQNEAQ (reference sequence). The CDR3 spells CASSPATGEQYF. The CDR3 nucleotides are TGTGCCAGCAGCCCCGCGACGGGCGAGCAGTACTTC.

The chain combines TRBV7-3 with TRBJ2-1; the D gene is possibly TRBD2 (7 bases). V was trimmed by 5 bases and J by 2 bases, leaving 19 bases between them. The germline gives CDR1 SGHTA, CDR2 FQGTGA. This CDR3 has 17 residues. Written as DNA, the CDR3 is TGTGCCAGCAGCGGAGGAGGGAGGGGGGCGACCTACAATGAGCAGTTCTTC. Translated, it gives CASSGGGRGATYNEQFF. Together with reference TRBV7-3 and TRBJ2-1, the CDR3 gives the full variable domain: GAGVSQTPSNKVTEKGKYVELRCDPISGHTALYWYRQSLGQGPEFLIYFQGTGAADDSGLPNDRFFAVRPEGSVSTLKIQRTERGDSAVYLCASSGGGRGATYNEQFFGPGTRLTVL.

The genes are TRBV18 and TRBJ2-7; tentative D call: TRBD1 (6 bases). CDR1 is KGHSH, CDR2 LQKENI, per germline. This CDR3 is 13 amino acids long. Trimming removed 5 bases from V and 3 bases from J, with 11 bases in between. In nucleotides, the CDR3 is TGTGCCAGCTCAGGCGGACAGAACTACGAGCAGTACTTC. Its protein is CASSGGQNYEQYF.

This chain connects TRBV25-1 to TRBJ2-3; D is uncertain. This CDR3 comprises 16 residues. V lost 1 base and J 0 bases, leaving 11 bases between the germline ends. Per germline, CDR1 MGHDK and CDR2 SYGVNS. DNA for the CDR3: TGTGCCAGCAGTGAATTCCCAGGCAGAAGCACAGATACGCAGTATTTT. Encoded protein: CASSEFPGRSTDTQYF.